These 22 T cell receptor beta chains were sequenced from one sample in a study of a mutant IDH1 vaccine in newly diagnosed glioma (TCRdb year 2021). The library relied on the immunoSEQ multiplex PCR assay. What TCRdb holds here is the immuneACCESS table cut down to in-frame rearrangements. Part of the clones is not present; checked against another copy, under half of the missing clones reflect an unresolved V gene, and the others are unexplained. The sample table holds 50,000 to 70,000 clones, of which 83% were seen once. The ten top clones hold approximately 3.4% of the sample. The time point tag for this specimen amounts to: week 47, end of study. Each vaccine dose, consisting of 300 ug of a 20-mer mutant IDH1 peptide in Montanide, was administered subcutaneously with topical imiquimod. These receptors' antigens are unknown. The source was PBMCs, collected from a glioma patient whose treatment included an IDH1 peptide vaccine. These receptors were taken from a woman aged 50 to 60 with glioma.

The chain has TRBV2 and TRBJ1-5; weak D call: TRBD1 (6 bases). CDR1 and CDR2 from the germline V gene are SNHLY and FYNNEI. V lost 10 bases and J lost 7, with 17 bases in between. The CDR3 is made up of 13 amino acids. CDR3 DNA: TGTGCCACTGCAACAGGGTGGAACCAGCCCCAGCATTTT. Its translation is CATATGWNQPQHF.

The V call is TRBV4-3, the J call TRBJ1-6, with 9 bases matching TRBD1. The CDR3 is 17 residues long. V was clipped by 0 bases and J by 6 bases; unmatched bases: 6. Germline V lookup: CDR1 LGHNA, CDR2 YSLEER. The CDR3: CASSQEVGQGPNSPLHF. The CDR3, as DNA: TGCGCCAGCAGCCAAGAAGTAGGACAGGGGCCTAATTCACCCCTCCACTTT.

This chain joins TRBV9 and TRBJ2-7; 7 bases are shared with TRBD1. Germline assignment: CDR1 SGDLS and CDR2 YYNGEE. The CDR3 consists of 15 residues. J lost 2 bases, V lost 4 bases, and 9 bases had no gene match. The DNA of the CDR3 is TGTGCCAGCAGCTTGGGGACAGAACCCACCTACGAGCAGTACTTC. The encoded protein is CASSLGTEPTYEQYF.

The chain couples TRBV27 to TRBJ2-7; TRBD2 matches 8 bases. The CDR3 totals 15 residues. Germline-derived CDR1 and CDR2 are MNHEY and SMNVEV (reference sequence). The ends lost 6 bases at V and 0 bases at J; junction bases unmatched: 7. The CDR3 nucleotides read TGTGCCAGCAGCGCTAGCGGGTCACCCTCCTACGAGCAGTACTTC. Protein sequence: CASSASGSPSYEQYF.

The CDR3 region is CASTDGLNTEAFF. CDR3 nucleotides: TGTGCCAGCACCGACGGCTTGAACACTGAAGCTTTCTTT. The rearrangement joins TRBV2 to TRBJ1-1; D is unresolved. Looked up from germline, CDR1 is SNHLY and CDR2 is FYNNEI. V dropped 7 bases and J dropped 0 bases, with 9 bases sitting between them. This CDR3 comprises 13 residues.

The chain joins TRBV5-1 to TRBJ2-3, with 11 bases aligning to TRBD2. The V gene end was trimmed by 6 bases and the J gene end by 1 base; junction bases not matched to a gene: 7. This CDR3 is built from 16 residues. Per the germline V gene, CDR1 is SGHRS and CDR2 is YFSETQ. The CDR3 protein is CASKLGLAGGTDTQYF. CDR3 nucleotide sequence: TGCGCCAGCAAGCTTGGACTAGCGGGTGGCACAGATACGCAGTATTTT.

The chain has TRBV11-3 and TRBJ1-1; D is unresolved. V was cut by 1 base and J by 1 base, with 4 bases left in between. The CDR3 extends over 13 amino acids. In germline, CDR1 is SGHNT, CDR2 YENEEA. Here the CDR3 reads CASSLVTNTEAFF. CDR3 DNA sequence: TGTGCCAGCAGCTTAGTTACGAACACTGAAGCTTTCTTT. The variable domain in full, with the rest retrieved from reference TRBV11-3 and TRBJ1-1, is EAGVVQSPRYKIIEKKQPVAFWCNPISGHNTLYWYLQNLGQGPELLIRYENEEAVDDSQLPKDRFSAERLKGVDSTLKIQPAELGDSAVYLCASSLVTNTEAFFGQGTRLTVV.

The chain employs TRBV19 and TRBJ2-3; TRBD1 matches 8 bases. V lost 8 bases and J lost 2; bases outside the gene matches: 6. The CDR3 totals 14 residues. Germline CDR1 is LNHDA and CDR2 is SQIVND (reference sequence). The CDR3 sequence: CASEGTGHTDTQYF. The CDR3 nucleotides read TGTGCCAGTGAAGGGACAGGACACACAGATACGCAGTATTTT.

A single count supports this clone. The genes are TRBV6-1 and TRBJ1-4; no definite D call. Germline V gene data show CDR1 as MNHNS and CDR2 as SASEGT. V gave up 1 base and J gave up 4 bases, with 10 bases separating them. CDR3 size: 15 residues. CDR3 in amino acids: CASSEGLAINEKLFF. The CDR3, as DNA: TGTGCCAGCAGTGAAGGTCTGGCAATTAATGAAAAACTGTTTTTT.

The gene calls are TRBV5-4 and TRBJ2-7; perhaps TRBD1 as D (6 bases). The CDR3 runs to 14 residues. V gave up 0 bases and J gave up 2 bases, with 9 bases separating them. Germline assignment: CDR1 SGHNT and CDR2 YYREEE (reference sequence). The CDR3 bases are TGTGCCAGCAGCTTGGGGACAGTCCCCTACGAGCAGTACTTC. It yields the protein CASSLGTVPYEQYF.

The chain couples TRBV9 to TRBJ2-1, with 9 bases identical to TRBD1. Looked up from germline, CDR1 is SGDLS and CDR2 is YYNGEE. Trimming at V came to 0 bases and at J to 3 bases, leaving 10 bases not matched to a gene. This CDR3 contains 18 residues. In nucleotides, the CDR3 is TGTGCCAGCAGCGTAGAAAGAGTTGACAGGGGGTTCTACAATGAGCAGTTCTTC. It yields the protein CASSVERVDRGFYNEQFF. Drawing the rest from reference TRBV9 and TRBJ2-1, the complete variable domain is DSGVTQTPKHLITATGQRVTLRCSPRSGDLSVYWYQQSLDQGLQFLIQYYNGEERAKGNILERFSAQQFPDLHSELNLSSLELGDSALYFCASSVERVDRGFYNEQFFGPGTRLTVL.

The rearrangement uses TRBV2 and TRBJ2-7, with unresolved D. The CDR3 is 14 amino acids. V was cut by 7 bases and J by 4 bases, with 17 bases left in between. From germline, CDR1 is SNHLY and CDR2 FYNNEI. CDR3 sequence reads: CASTPPPGLYEQYF. CDR3 nucleotides: TGTGCCAGCACCCCACCCCCCGGCCTGTACGAGCAGTACTTC.

The rearrangement joins TRBV2 to TRBJ1-3; no reliable D call. The CDR3 runs to 14 residues. The V end lost 2 bases, the J end lost 1 base, and 6 bases lay between the germline ends. The germline V gene has CDR1 SNHLY and CDR2 FYNNEI. This CDR3 reads CASSEQVSGNTIYF. DNA of the CDR3: TGTGCCAGCAGTGAACAAGTGTCTGGAAACACCATATATTTT. The variable domain in full, with the rest retrieved from reference TRBV2 and TRBJ1-3, is EPEVTQTPSHQVTQMGQEVILRCVPISNHLYFYWYRQILGQKVEFLVSFYNNEISEKSEIFDDQFSVERPDGSNFTLKIRSTKLEDSAMYFCASSEQVSGNTIYFGEGSWLTVV.

This clone was counted a few times. V is TRBV2 and J is TRBJ2-2, with 7 positions matching TRBD2. With 7 bases clipped from V and 5 bases from J, the junction kept 4 bases outside the gene matches. The germline V gene has CDR1 SNHLY and CDR2 FYNNEI. This CDR3 contains 13 residues. The CDR3 is CASTREATGELFF. The CDR3 DNA follows: TGTGCCAGCACCCGGGAGGCTACCGGGGAGCTGTTTTTT. Filled out from reference TRBV2 and TRBJ2-2, the complete variable domain reads EPEVTQTPSHQVTQMGQEVILRCVPISNHLYFYWYRQILGQKVEFLVSFYNNEISEKSEIFDDQFSVERPDGSNFTLKIRSTKLEDSAMYFCASTREATGELFFGEGSRLTVL.

The chain employs TRBV2 and TRBJ1-4; 7 bases map to TRBD1. This CDR3 is built from 14 residues. The germline gives CDR1 SNHLY, CDR2 FYNNEI. V lost 7 bases to trimming and J lost 8 bases; unmatched junction nucleotides: 10. CDR3 DNA sequence: TGTGCCAGCAACCAAGGGGGCCGCGGCGAAAAACTGTTTTTT. This sequence encodes CASNQGGRGEKLFF.

The J gene is TRBJ1-2, the V gene TRBV6-1, with D perhaps TRBD1 (5 bases). V was shortened by 6 bases and J by 0 bases, with 11 bases between the two germline ends. Germline CDR1 reads MNHNS; CDR2 reads SASEGT. The CDR3 has 14 residues. The CDR3 DNA reads as TGTGCCAGCAGCCACAGGAACGCTAACTATGGCTACACCTTC. Encoded protein: CASSHRNANYGYTF.

The V call is TRBV7-2, the J call TRBJ1-5, with a possible D match to TRBD1 (6 bases). Germline loops: CDR1 SGHTA, CDR2 FQGNSA. The V gene lost 5 bases and the J gene lost 4 bases, with 12 bases spanning the gap. The CDR3 loop spans 14 amino acids. The DNA of the CDR3 is TGTGCCAGCAGCCTACAGGGCGGAAATCAGCCCCAGCATTTT. This codes for CASSLQGGNQPQHF.

V gene TRBV11-3 combines with J gene TRBJ2-6; D is unresolved. This CDR3 is built from 16 residues. The ends were cut back, 1 base at V and 1 base at J, with 8 bases in the middle. The germline V gene encodes CDR1 SGHNT and CDR2 YENEEA. The CDR3 nucleotides are TGTGCCAGCAGCTTAGCCGGCGGTTCTGGGGCCAACGTCCTGACTTTC. It encodes CASSLAGGSGANVLTF.

The chain couples TRBV6-5 to TRBJ1-2; 9 positions agree with TRBD1. J gave up 8 bases and V 4 bases, and 8 bases lay outside the gene matches. This CDR3 is built from 14 residues. Germline assignment: CDR1 MNHEY and CDR2 SVGAGI. The CDR3 here is CASSSHNRGLGYTF. The CDR3 DNA is TGTGCCAGCAGTTCCCACAACAGGGGGCTCGGCTACACCTTC.

This chain joins TRBV9 and TRBJ1-2, with D hard to call. CDR3 length: 14 residues. From germline, CDR1 is SGDLS and CDR2 YYNGEE. Trimming removed 0 bases at V and 2 bases at J, with 8 bases between. In nucleotides, the CDR3 is TGTGCCAGCAGCGTAGATGCAGCCAACTATGGCTACACCTTC. Protein product: CASSVDAANYGYTF.

The V gene is TRBV4-2, the J gene TRBJ2-7, with 10 positions matching TRBD2. V lost 2 bases, J lost 6 bases, and 4 bases stayed unmatched. Germline-derived CDR1 and CDR2 are LGHNA and YNFKEQ. The CDR3 is 14 amino acids. CDR3 in DNA: TGTGCCAGCAGCCAAAGCGGGGGGGCCCTCGAGCAGTACTTC. Amino acid sequence: CASSQSGGALEQYF.

The gene calls are TRBV7-8 and TRBJ2-1; D is possibly TRBD2 (6 bases). CDR1 SGHVS and CDR2 FQNEAQ come from the germline V gene. The CDR3 loop spans 16 amino acids. The V end lost 1 base, the J end lost 7 bases, and 17 bases lay between the germline ends. The CDR3 DNA reads as TGTGCCAGCAGCTTAGTCGGGGGTGGGACTCGAAATGAGCAGTTCTTC. Encoded protein: CASSLVGGGTRNEQFF.